This is a list of T cell receptor beta chains from one sample in a study of blood T cells in healthy people across ages. MiXCR, run by TCRdb on the 5' RACE reads, gives a single entry per CDR3 protein. The repertoire holds about 600,000 distinct CDR3 sequences, with around 48% as singletons. Input material: blood. Receptors were obtained from a man older than 75 in good health. Each CDR3 is given with its conserved first and last residue. D genes are given only for firm matches. Clone size is stated in some rows and not others, as once, few, many or a class when expanded.

>TRBJ2-1|TRBD2|TRBV4-3|.
TGCGCCAGCAGCCAGGCCGGGACTAGCGGGCTGGAATACAATGAGCAGTTCTTC
CASSQAGTSGLEYNEQFF
>TRBJ2-7|TRBD2|TRBV10-2|few
TGCGCCAGCAGTGAAGGCGGGAGTTCCTACGAGCAGTACTTC
CASSEGGSSYEQYF
>TRBJ2-1|.|TRBV4-3|.
TGCGCCAGCAGCCAAGACCCAGGGTCTCGGGAGCAGTTCTTC
CASSQDPGSREQFF
>TRBJ2-3|.|TRBV14|.
TGTGCCAGCAGCCAAGACCCCGGGCAGCTAGATACGCAGTATTTT
CASSQDPGQLDTQYF
>TRBJ2-3|TRBD1|TRBV2|.
TGTGCCAGCAGTGGGGTGGCAGGGGGCGCAGATACGCAGTATTTT
CASSGVAGGADTQYF
>TRBJ2-1|.|TRBV4-3|.
TGCGCCAGCAGCCAAGATTTAGATGGGGAGCAGTTCTTC
CASSQDLDGEQFF
>TRBJ2-5|TRBD2|TRBV12-3/TRBV12-4|.
TGTGCCAGCAGAACAAGCGGGGAAGAGACCCAGTACTTC
CASRTSGEETQYF
>TRBJ1-4|TRBD1|TRBV6-5|many
TGTGCCAGCAGCCGAAACGGACAGGGTGAAAAACTGTTTTTT
CASSRNGQGEKLFF
>TRBJ2-1|TRBD2|TRBV20-1|.
TGCAGTGCTAGCCGCAGCGGGGGTGAGCAGTTCTTC
CSASRSGGEQFF
>TRBJ2-7|TRBD1|TRBV18|.
TGTGCCAGCTCGCTAGGACAGGGACATAGGCGCAGCGAGCAGTACTTC
CASSLGQGHRRSEQYF
>TRBJ1-1|.|TRBV30|.
TGTGCCTGGAAGATTCAGATAAACACTGAAGCTTTCTTT
CAWKIQINTEAFF
>TRBJ2-1|TRBD2|TRBV7-2|few
TGTGCCAGCAGCTTAGTTGACGGGGGGAGTTTCGGAGAGCAGTTCTTC
CASSLVDGGSFGEQFF
>TRBJ2-4|.|TRBV6-2/TRBV6-3|once
TGTGCCAGCTTCGATCCCCGGAGGCTAGCCAAAAACATTCAGTACTTC
CASFDPRRLAKNIQYF
>TRBJ1-1|.|TRBV4-3|.
TGCGCCAGCAGCCAAGTAGGGAGCGTCAGTGAAGCTTTCTTT
CASSQVGSVSEAFF
>TRBJ2-1|.|TRBV3-1|.
TGTGCCAGCAGCCAAAGCGACAATGAGCAGTTCTTC
CASSQSDNEQFF
>TRBJ2-7|TRBD1|TRBV20-1|few
TGCAGTGCTAGGGGGAAACAGGGGGATACCTCCTACGAGCAGTACTTC
CSARGKQGDTSYEQYF
>TRBJ2-5|.|TRBV29-1|.
TGCAGCGTAACCACAGGTACTGAGACCCAGTACTTC
CSVTTGTETQYF
>TRBJ2-7|.|TRBV12-3/TRBV12-4|few
TGTGCCAGCCGCAGGAGCGGCGCCTCCTACGAGCAGTACTTC
CASRRSGASYEQYF
>TRBJ2-3|.|TRBV5-1|.
TGCGCCAGCATGAGGCTAGCGACAGACACAGATACGCAGTATTTT
CASMRLATDTDTQYF